Given below is one T cell receptor (beta chain) in context. Its antigen remains unidentified. The data are from a study of cytomegalovirus exposure and HLA in healthy donors. Study conclusions and caveats: It is likely that the observed cluster of highly shared sequence variants was a sequencing artifact. TCR sequences were mostly rare, though some public TCRs occurred in many donors. Later analysis identified a missense DCLRE1C variant that was linked to TCR beta V- and J-gene trimming.

With 60 Vbeta and 13 Jbeta primers, the PCR was carried out. Some clones are missing from TCRdb's copy, which holds only in-frame ones; the method was immunoSEQ multiplex PCR. The sample lists 120,000 or so clones, 78% occurring once. V gave up 2 bases and J gave up 4 bases; unmatched junction bases: 6. This CDR3 has 14 residues. Germline CDR1 and CDR2: GTSNPN and SVGIG (reference sequence). Healthy bone marrow donors made up the donors. The sequencing sample was made of PBMCs. The chain employs TRBV30 and TRBJ2-7; 9 bases map to TRBD1. This TCR was recovered from a man aged 25 to 45 in good health and CMV-seropositive. As DNA, the CDR3 is TGTGCCTGGAGTCCGGGACAGGGTGGGTACGAGCAGTACTTC. As protein: CAWSPGQGGYEQYF.